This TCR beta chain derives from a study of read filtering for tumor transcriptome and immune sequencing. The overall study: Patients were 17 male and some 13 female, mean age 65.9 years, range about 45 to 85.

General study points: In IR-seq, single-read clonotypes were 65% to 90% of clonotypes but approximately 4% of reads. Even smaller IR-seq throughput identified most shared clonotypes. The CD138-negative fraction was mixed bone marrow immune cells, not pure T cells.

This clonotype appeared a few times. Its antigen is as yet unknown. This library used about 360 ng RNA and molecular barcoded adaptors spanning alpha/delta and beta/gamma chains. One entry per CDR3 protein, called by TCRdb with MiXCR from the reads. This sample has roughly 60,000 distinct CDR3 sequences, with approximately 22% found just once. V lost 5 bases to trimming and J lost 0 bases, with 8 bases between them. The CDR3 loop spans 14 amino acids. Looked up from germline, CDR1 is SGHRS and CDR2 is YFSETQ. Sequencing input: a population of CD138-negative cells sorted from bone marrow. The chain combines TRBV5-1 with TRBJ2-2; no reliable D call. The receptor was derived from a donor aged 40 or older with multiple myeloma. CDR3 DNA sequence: TGCGCCAGCAGGCTCCAGCCGAACACCGGGGAGCTGTTTTTT. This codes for CASRLQPNTGELFF.